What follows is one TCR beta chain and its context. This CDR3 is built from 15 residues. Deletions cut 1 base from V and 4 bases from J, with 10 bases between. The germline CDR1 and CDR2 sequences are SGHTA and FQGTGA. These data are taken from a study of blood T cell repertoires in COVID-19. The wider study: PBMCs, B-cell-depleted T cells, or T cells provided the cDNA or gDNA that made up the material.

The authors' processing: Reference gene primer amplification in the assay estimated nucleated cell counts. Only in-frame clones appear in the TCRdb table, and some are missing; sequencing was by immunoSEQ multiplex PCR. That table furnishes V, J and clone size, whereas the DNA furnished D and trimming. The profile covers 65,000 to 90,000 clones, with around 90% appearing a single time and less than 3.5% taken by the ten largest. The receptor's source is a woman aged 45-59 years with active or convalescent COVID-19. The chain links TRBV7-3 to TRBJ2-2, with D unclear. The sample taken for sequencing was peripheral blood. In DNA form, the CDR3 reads TGTGCCAGCAGCTTAAAGCGCGTAGGCACCGGGGAGCTGTTTTTT. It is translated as CASSLKRVGTGELFF.